The 3 T cell receptor beta chains listed next were all sequenced from one sample in a study of T-cell reconstitution after alpha-beta-depleted transplantation in children. Using unique molecular identifiers, the investigators prepared the TCRbeta library. One entry per CDR3 protein, called by TCRdb with MiXCR from the PCR reads. The table includes around 200,000 distinct CDR3 sequences, about 6.4% detected once. Material: PBMCs from the stem cell graft donor, obtained from the stem cell graft. The receptor source for this set is a human donor who donated a stem cell graft to a child with Wiskott-Aldrich syndrome.

This clonotype came up many times. The J gene is TRBJ1-2, the V gene TRBV12-3 or TRBV12-4; D gene unclear. V shed 2 bases and J shed 1 base, with 8 bases lying between them. The CDR3 spans 14 residues. The CDR3 DNA sequence: TGTGCCAGCAGTTTAATGGGGTTTAACTATGGCTACACCTTC. Protein sequence: CASSLMGFNYGYTF.

CDR3 sequence: CASSARVRGGSGNTIYF. The CDR3 bases are TGTGCCAGCAGCGCCCGGGTTCGGGGGGGCTCTGGAAACACCATATATTTT. The chain is built from TRBV7-8 and TRBJ1-3, with D possibly matching TRBD1 (5 bases). The CDR3 has 17 amino acids. The V gene lost 5 bases and the J gene lost 0 bases, with 17 bases spanning the gap. The germline gives CDR1 SGHVS, CDR2 FQNEAQ.

This clonotype was detected many times. The chain carries TRBV30 and TRBJ2-7, with a possible D match to TRBD1 (5 bases). With 0 bases removed from V and 4 bases from J, the gap between germline ends came to 13 bases. CDR1 and CDR2 from the germline V gene are GTSNPN and SVGIG (reference sequence). The CDR3 loop spans 14 amino acids. CDR3 loop: CAWSVSRVSYEQYF. CDR3 bases: TGTGCCTGGAGTGTTTCCAGGGTTTCGTACGAGCAGTACTTC.